This is a list of T cell receptor beta chains from one sample in a study of T cells in Graves' hyperthyroidism and ophthalmopathy. One entry per CDR3 protein results from TCRdb running MiXCR on the multiplex PCR reads. The table has 300,000 or so distinct CDR3 sequences, 15% to 20% seen once. Sequencing was carried out using blood. These receptors came from a woman between 50 and 59 years old with Graves' hyperthyroidism. Both conserved end residues are part of each CDR3. A D gene is named only where the DNA matches it firmly. Clone size, where shown, is once, few, many, or a class for clones that have expanded.

.,TRBD2,TRBJ2-1,TRBV19,CASSRGGTYNEQFF,TGTGCCAGTAGTAGGGGGGGTACCTACAATGAGCAGTTCTTC
few,.,TRBJ1-2,TRBV6-1,CASSTLLAGYTF,TGTGCCAGCAGCACGCTGCTAGCTGGCTACACCTTC
.,.,TRBJ2-5,TRBV3-1,CASSQDSEGGGPRYF,TGTGCCAGCAGCCAAGATTCCGAAGGAGGCGGTCCTCGGTACTTC
few,.,TRBJ1-5,TRBV4-1,CASSQGGGTPNQPQHF,TGCGCCAGCAGCCAAGGTGGGGGGACTCCCAATCAGCCCCAGCATTTT
few,.,TRBJ1-1,TRBV27,CASGKGDSNTEAFF,TGTGCCAGCGGGAAAGGTGATTCTAACACTGAAGCTTTCTTT
.,.,TRBJ1-5,TRBV6-1,CASSSTQLGASNQPQHF,TGTGCCAGCAGTTCCACCCAACTGGGGGCGAGCAATCAGCCCCAGCATTTT
.,.,TRBJ1-1,TRBV6-2/TRBV6-3,CASSLRWTTEAFF,TGTGCCAGCAGCCTAAGGTGGACCACTGAAGCTTTCTTT
many,.,TRBJ2-1,TRBV30,CAWSELPDNEQFF,TGTGCCTGGAGTGAACTTCCTGACAATGAGCAGTTCTTC
.,.,TRBJ2-7,TRBV2,CASSVSQPYEQYF,TGTGCCAGCAGTGTCAGTCAGCCCTACGAGCAGTACTTC
.,.,TRBJ1-6,TRBV12-3/TRBV12-4,CASSPRATYNSPLHF,TGTGCCAGCAGTCCGCGGGCTACTTATAATTCACCCCTCCACTTT
many,.,TRBJ1-2,TRBV28,CASRRTPDGGYTF,TGTGCCAGCAGGCGGACACCTGACGGAGGCTACACCTTC
.,.,TRBJ1-2,TRBV18,CASSPSGTPDVDYGYTF,TGTGCCAGCTCACCATCCGGGACCCCGGACGTGGACTATGGCTACACCTTC
many,TRBD1,TRBJ1-1,TRBV3-1,CASSQQGAQTEAFF,TGTGCCAGCAGCCAACAGGGGGCCCAAACTGAAGCTTTCTTT
many,TRBD1,TRBJ1-2,TRBV5-5,CASSSRTGPYGYTF,TGTGCCAGCAGCTCTAGGACAGGGCCCTATGGCTACACCTTC
few,.,TRBJ2-1,TRBV19,CASSISGAGDEQFF,TGTGCCAGTAGTATTTCCGGGGCCGGGGATGAGCAGTTCTTC
few,TRBD1,TRBJ1-1,TRBV7-3,CASSLSFGQGAFF,TGTGCCAGCAGCTTATCGTTCGGACAGGGGGCTTTCTTT
many,.,TRBJ2-2,TRBV7-3,CASSLTGSNTGELFF,TGTGCCAGCAGCTTAACAGGCAGCAACACCGGGGAGCTGTTTTTT
.,TRBD1,TRBJ1-5,TRBV4-1,CASSQGPGTVWDQPQHF,TGCGCCAGCAGCCAAGGACCCGGGACAGTATGGGATCAGCCCCAGCATTTT
few,TRBD2,TRBJ2-1,TRBV10-3,CAIRRSGTSGYNEQFF,TGTGCCATCAGAAGATCCGGGACTAGCGGGTACAATGAGCAGTTCTTC
many,TRBD2,TRBJ2-7,TRBV7-2,CASSPGLAAIYEQYF,TGTGCCAGCAGCCCTGGACTAGCGGCCATCTACGAGCAGTACTTC
many,.,TRBJ2-5,TRBV3-1,CASSQHRSPAREGTQYF,TGTGCCAGCAGCCAACACCGCTCGCCAGCCCGCGAAGGGACCCAGTACTTC
many,.,TRBJ2-3,TRBV5-6,CASSLGSTDTQYF,TGTGCCAGCAGCTTAGGGAGCACAGATACGCAGTATTTT
.,.,TRBJ1-6,TRBV28,CASLRDGSRNSPLHF,TGTGCCAGCCTCAGGGACGGGTCTCGGAATTCACCCCTCCACTTT
many,.,TRBJ1-2,TRBV5-5,CASSLVVVLDGYTF,TGTGCCAGCAGCTTGGTTGTAGTCCTAGATGGCTACACCTTC
.,.,TRBJ2-7,TRBV29-1,CSVTGTGSYEQYF,TGCAGCGTAACCGGGACGGGCTCCTACGAGCAGTACTTC
many,.,TRBJ1-6,TRBV5-1,CASRLDENSPLHF,TGCGCCAGCAGACTGGACGAGAATTCACCCCTCCACTTT
.,.,TRBJ2-3,TRBV30,CAWGSGEGRPDTQYF,TGTGCCTGGGGGTCCGGGGAAGGCCGCCCAGATACGCAGTATTTT